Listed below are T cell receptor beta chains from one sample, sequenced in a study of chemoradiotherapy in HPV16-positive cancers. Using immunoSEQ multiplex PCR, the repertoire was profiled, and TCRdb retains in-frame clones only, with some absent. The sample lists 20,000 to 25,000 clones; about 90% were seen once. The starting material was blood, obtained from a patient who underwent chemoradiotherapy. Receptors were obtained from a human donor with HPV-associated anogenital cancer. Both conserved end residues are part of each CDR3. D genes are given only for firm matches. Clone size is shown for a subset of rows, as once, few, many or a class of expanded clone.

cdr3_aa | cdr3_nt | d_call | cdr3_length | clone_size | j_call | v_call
CASSDRGGTDTQYF | TGCGCCAGCAGTGACAGGGGAGGCACAGATACGCAGTATTTT | TRBD1 | 14 | once | TRBJ2-3 | TRBV5-1
CASSLDRGANYGYTF | TGTGCCAGCAGCTTGGACAGGGGAGCCAACTATGGCTACACCTTC | TRBD1 | 15 | NA | TRBJ1-2 | TRBV5-6
CASSLELYRADTQYF | TGTGCCAGCAGCTTGGAGCTGTATAGGGCAGATACGCAGTATTTT | NA | 15 | NA | TRBJ2-3 | TRBV11-2
CASSPPSGRVDGYTF | TGCGCCAGCAGCCCGCCATCTGGGAGGGTTGATGGCTACACCTTC | NA | 15 | few | TRBJ1-2 | TRBV5-1
CASSLDQGSWYEQYF | TGCGCCAGCAGCTTGGATCAGGGAAGTTGGTACGAGCAGTACTTC | NA | 15 | NA | TRBJ2-7 | TRBV5-1
CASTNPTTSNTGELFF | TGTGCCAGTACCAACCCAACCACTTCGAACACCGGGGAGCTGTTTTTT | NA | 16 | NA | TRBJ2-2 | TRBV19
CASSLDRAAYGYTF | TGTGCCAGCAGCTTGGACAGGGCAGCCTATGGCTACACCTTC | NA | 14 | few | TRBJ1-2 | TRBV5-8
CASSFQVNTEAFF | TGCGCCAGCAGCTTTCAGGTGAACACTGAAGCTTTCTTT | NA | 13 | NA | TRBJ1-1 | TRBV5-1
CASSVGGPLNYGYTF | TGTGCCAGCAGCGTAGGGGGACCTCTTAACTATGGCTACACCTTC | NA | 15 | NA | TRBJ1-2 | TRBV9
CATTPGQGRNTGELFF | TGTGCCACCACACCGGGACAGGGGAGGAACACCGGGGAGCTGTTTTTT | TRBD1 | 16 | NA | TRBJ2-2 | TRBV10-3
CASSTDRAKGYTF | TGTGCCAGCAGTACCGACAGGGCGAAAGGCTACACCTTC | TRBD1 | 13 | few | TRBJ1-2 | TRBV6-5
CASSLASGLLSYNEQFF | TGTGCCAGCAGCTTGGCCAGCGGACTACTATCCTACAATGAGCAGTTCTTC | NA | 17 | NA | TRBJ2-1 | TRBV5-6
CASSLGQLSQETQYF | TGCGCCAGCAGCTTGGGACAGCTTTCCCAAGAGACCCAGTACTTC | NA | 15 | NA | TRBJ2-5 | TRBV5-1
CASSASSGANVLTF | TGTGCCAGCAGTGCCAGCTCTGGGGCCAACGTCCTGACTTTC | NA | 14 | NA | TRBJ2-6 | TRBV6-5
CAVARWGYGYTF | TGTGCCGTGGCGAGATGGGGGTATGGCTACACCTTC | NA | 12 | NA | TRBJ1-2 | TRBV6-6
CAWSIQGVIQETQYF | TGTGCCTGGAGTATACAGGGGGTAATCCAAGAGACCCAGTACTTC | TRBD1 | 15 | NA | TRBJ2-5 | TRBV30
CASSLYREGQTNYGYTF | TGCGCCAGCAGTCTCTACAGGGAGGGGCAAACTAACTATGGCTACACCTTC | NA | 17 | NA | TRBJ1-2 | TRBV5-1
CASSRGQQETQYF | TGTGCCAGCAGCCGAGGACAGCAAGAGACCCAGTACTTC | NA | 13 | once | TRBJ2-5 | TRBV5-7
CASSFVTGELFF | TGTGCCAGCAGCTTTGTTACCGGGGAGCTGTTTTTT | NA | 12 | once | TRBJ2-2 | TRBV5-6
CASSLIAGVTYTGELFF | TGTGCCAGCAGCTTAATAGCGGGGGTTACCTACACCGGGGAGCTGTTTTTT | TRBD2 | 17 | NA | TRBJ2-2 | TRBV7-3
CASSPPAETQYF | TGTGCCAGCTCACCACCTGCCGAGACCCAGTACTTC | NA | 12 | once | TRBJ2-5 | TRBV18
CASSAWTGGGTEAFF | TGTGCCAGCAGCGCATGGACAGGGGGCGGCACTGAAGCTTTCTTT | TRBD1 | 15 | NA | TRBJ1-1 | TRBV7-9
CASSQQGADTQYF | TGCGCCAGCAGCCAACAGGGGGCAGATACGCAGTATTTT | TRBD1 | 13 | NA | TRBJ2-3 | TRBV4-1
CASSPGQASNSYGYTF | TGTGCCAGCAGCCCGGGACAGGCCTCTAATTCCTATGGCTACACCTTC | TRBD1 | 16 | NA | TRBJ1-2 | TRBV7-8
CASSKLSGGSQETQYF | TGTGCCAGCAGCAAACTTAGCGGGGGGAGTCAAGAGACCCAGTACTTC | TRBD2 | 16 | NA | TRBJ2-5 | TRBV5-4
CASSEALHRDRVFYTF | TGTGCCAGCAGTGAAGCGCTACACCGGGACAGGGTTTTTTACACCTTC | TRBD1 | 16 | NA | TRBJ1-2 | TRBV2
CASSSGPDPLHF | TGCGCCAGCAGTTCGGGGCCCGACCCCCTCCACTTT | NA | 12 | NA | TRBJ1-6 | TRBV10-1
CASSQVVRWGLSQETQYF | TGCGCCAGCAGCCAAGTCGTTCGATGGGGACTAAGCCAAGAGACCCAGTACTTC | TRBD2 | 18 | NA | TRBJ2-5 | TRBV4-1
CASSLPAVGRDNEQFF | TGCGCCAGCAGCTTGCCGGCGGTGGGGCGGGACAATGAGCAGTTCTTC | NA | 16 | NA | TRBJ2-1 | TRBV5-1
CASSESGGPGNTIYF | TGTGCCAGCAGTGAATCTGGGGGGCCGGGAAACACCATATATTTT | NA | 15 | NA | TRBJ1-3 | TRBV25-1
CAINPGLVTDTQYF | TGTGCCATCAACCCGGGACTTGTCACAGATACGCAGTATTTT | NA | 14 | NA | TRBJ2-3 | TRBV10-3
CASSKACTEAFF | TGTGCCAGCAGCAAAGCCTGCACTGAAGCTTTCTTT | NA | 12 | NA | TRBJ1-1 | TRBV21-1
CASSSGTGISGYTF | TGTGCCAGCAGTTCCGGGACAGGGATTTCTGGCTACACCTTC | TRBD1 | 14 | NA | TRBJ1-2 | TRBV27
CAWGTSLGNEQFF | TGTGCCTGGGGGACTAGTCTAGGCAATGAGCAGTTCTTC | TRBD2 | 13 | NA | TRBJ2-1 | TRBV30
CASSPVQGVNTGELFF | TGTGCCTCCTCCCCCGTACAGGGGGTGAACACCGGGGAGCTGTTTTTT | TRBD1 | 16 | NA | TRBJ2-2 | TRBV19
CASSAAIQETQYF | TGTGCCAGTAGTGCCGCCATTCAAGAGACCCAGTACTTC | NA | 13 | NA | TRBJ2-5 | TRBV19
CASSFGWGGVGRTAYQETQYF | TGTGCCAGCAGCTTCGGGTGGGGGGGTGTGGGACGGACAGCGTACCAAGAGACCCAGTACTTC | NA | 21 | NA | TRBJ2-5 | TRBV9
CASSQSPLNTEAFF | TGCGCCAGCAGCCAAAGCCCGCTGAACACTGAAGCTTTCTTT | NA | 14 | NA | TRBJ1-1 | TRBV4-1
CASSEALLGGQGVFF | TGTGCCAGCAGTGAAGCGCTTCTGGGTGGACAGGGAGTGTTTTTT | TRBD1 | 15 | NA | TRBJ2-2 | TRBV6-1
CASSISRTEAFF | TGTGCCAGTAGTATTTCGCGCACTGAAGCTTTCTTT | NA | 12 | NA | TRBJ1-1 | TRBV19
CAWSPRGGYGYTF | TGTGCCTGGAGCCCCAGGGGTGGCTATGGCTACACCTTC | NA | 13 | NA | TRBJ1-2 | TRBV30
CASSLDKGPVIEQYF | TGTGCCAGCAGCTTGGATAAAGGTCCCGTCATCGAGCAGTACTTC | NA | 15 | NA | TRBJ2-7 | TRBV5-6
CASRRGGLGTEAFF | TGTGCCAGCAGGAGGGGGGGGCTAGGGACTGAAGCTTTCTTT | NA | 14 | few | TRBJ1-1 | TRBV9
CASSLEQSRETQYF | TGTGCCAGCAGCTTAGAGCAGAGTAGGGAGACCCAGTACTTC | NA | 14 | NA | TRBJ2-5 | TRBV7-2
CASSLKDLNQPQHF | TGTGCCAGCAGCTTGAAGGACCTTAATCAGCCCCAGCATTTT | NA | 14 | NA | TRBJ1-5 | TRBV5-5
CASSYSEGRWGYTF | TGTGCCAGCAGTTACTCTGAGGGGCGCTGGGGCTACACCTTC | NA | 14 | NA | TRBJ1-2 | TRBV6-5
CAISAGRARYGYTF | TGTGCCATCAGTGCAGGCAGGGCGCGCTATGGCTACACCTTC | NA | 14 | NA | TRBJ1-2 | TRBV10-3
CASSRGPAGEETQYF | TGCGCCAGCAGCCGCGGGCCAGCGGGGGAAGAGACCCAGTACTTC | TRBD2 | 15 | once | TRBJ2-5 | TRBV4-1
CASSWDRENGYTF | TGCGCCAGCAGCTGGGACAGGGAAAATGGCTACACCTTC | TRBD1 | 13 | NA | TRBJ1-2 | TRBV5-1